This TCR beta chain is drawn from a study of blood T cell repertoires in COVID-19 (dated by TCRdb to 2018 to 2020). Some background on the complete study: The collaborator samples originated in the United States, Italy and Spain and spanned the acute and convalescent phases of COVID-19. The prospective study material was composed of cDNA or gDNA derived from T cells, B-cell-depleted T cells, or PBMCs. Deeply sampled blood TCRbeta repertoires from subjects exposed to, actively infected with, or recovered from COVID-19 were included in the dataset. The repertoires were released in a freely available public database meant as a resource for research on the immune response to SARS-CoV-2. The samples were drawn from two sources: the first 160 participants of the ongoing ImmuneRACE study, and 950 to 1,500 subjects contributed by 6 global collaborators. The sample metadata nearly always contained a de-identified subject ID, COVID-19 status, age in years and sex. Where HLA class I and class II types were available, the types were taken from metadata supplied by the sample provider, not from assay-based typing. Results and caveats for the whole study, not just this receptor: Clinical and demographic metadata were provided uncurated, with the amount varying by source and participant.

TCRbeta CDR3 regions were amplified from genomic DNA by means of the immunoSEQ Assay, a bias-controlled multiplex PCR. In the original analysis: Within the assay, amplification of reference gene primers was used to estimate how many nucleated cells each sample contained. To quantify the absolute abundance of each unique TCRbeta CDR3 rearrangement, sequence reads were collapsed and filtered. For each sample, productive Simpson clonality was calculated as the square root of Simpson's diversity index over productive rearrangements. TCRdb retrieved this table from immuneACCESS and kept in-frame rearrangements only. Not all clones are present; in checked studies, unresolved V genes account for under half, and no reason is known for the remainder. D and trimming were read from the DNA, whereas the V and J calls and clone size are those reported in that table. Present in this sample are 350,000 or so clones, over 75% of which were seen just once. 1% of the sample lies in the top ten.

Participants in the prospective study were aged roughly 18 to 90 years, lived in about two dozen United States geographic areas, and enrolled through a virtual design. To assign participants to cohorts, the prospective study relied on clinical history that participants themselves reported in a screening survey and a study questionnaire. For ImmuneRACE Cohort 3, a participant was defined as recovered based on two consecutive negative NP/OP PCR tests, clearance by a healthcare professional, or resolution of symptoms. In the prospective study, mobile phlebotomists collected whole blood, serum and a nasopharyngeal or oropharyngeal swab from each participant. Participants in the prospective study had the option to provide additional blood draws and questionnaires over a roughly two-month period. Before DNA extraction, prospective study blood samples were shipped either frozen or at room temperature.

About this clone: Its recognized antigen is unknown. Base quality data are lacking; no much larger clone is found one base away.

The TCR comes from a woman in her twenties or thirties who had recovered from COVID-19. The specimen sequenced was PBMCs or T cells enriched from blood (not recorded which).

The nucleotide sequence is TGTGCCAGCAGCTTAGATGGTTGGCGGAATGAGCAGTTCTTC. The translation is CASSLDGWRNEQFF. The chain is encoded by TRBV11-3 joined to TRBJ2-1; too little of a D gene remains to name it. V is shortened by 0 bases, J by 7 bases, and the region joining them spans 10 bases. The CDR1 and CDR2 encoded by the germline V gene are SGHNT and YENEEA. Inclusive of the bounding cysteine and phenylalanine, the CDR3 is 14 residues long. CDR3 DNA is the only sequence kept; it has 42 bases, read in frame from the first base. The CDR3, completed at both ends by the reference TRBV11-3 and TRBJ2-1 genes, gives the full variable domain EAGVVQSPRYKIIEKKQPVAFWCNPISGHNTLYWYLQNLGQGPELLIRYENEEAVDDSQLPKDRFSAERLKGVDSTLKIQPAELGDSAVYLCASSLDGWRNEQFFGPGTRLTVL.